This passage covers 24 T cell receptor beta chains from one sample sequenced in a study of blood T cell repertoires in COVID-19. The table came from immunoSEQ multiplex PCR; TCRdb's copy has only in-frame clones and leaves some out. The sample lists 95,000 to 110,000 clones; 87% were seen once. Material: peripheral blood. Source of these receptors: a human donor in a cohort sampled during active COVID-19.

This sequence joins TRBV7-9 and TRBJ2-3; 9 nucleotides line up with TRBD2. V dropped 7 bases and J dropped 4; count of bases not matched to a gene: 18. The CDR3 covers 18 residues. Germline CDR1 is SEHNR and CDR2 is FQNEAQ (reference sequence). For the CDR3, the DNA is TGTGCCAGCACCCTCTTTAGCGGTGCTAGCGGGGACCCAGATACGCAGTATTTT. Its protein product is CASTLFSGASGDPDTQYF.

The chain carries TRBV18 and TRBJ1-4; perhaps TRBD1 as D (5 bases). With 3 bases removed from V and 4 bases from J, the gap between germline ends came to 15 bases. Germline V gene data show CDR1 as KGHSH and CDR2 as LQKENI. CDR3 length equals 16 residues. The CDR3 sequence: CASSPPTTGGNEKLFF. The CDR3 bases are TGTGCCAGCTCACCTCCAACAACAGGCGGTAATGAAAAACTGTTTTTT.

The chain joins TRBV28 to TRBJ2-1; 12 bases are shared with TRBD2. The germline CDR1 and CDR2 sequences are MDHEN and SYDVKM. The J segment lost 11 bases and the V segment lost 4 bases, leaving 9 bases of the junction unmatched. There are 15 residues in the CDR3. The CDR3 is CASSSLAGGAEQQFF. DNA for the CDR3: TGTGCCAGCAGTTCACTAGCGGGGGGCGCAGAGCAGCAGTTCTTC.

The J gene is TRBJ2-1, the V gene TRBV7-9, with 7 bases identical to TRBD1. The V gene end was trimmed by 3 bases and the J gene end by 15 bases; junction bases not matched to a gene: 14. From germline, CDR1 is SEHNR and CDR2 FQNEAQ (reference sequence). The CDR3 covers 14 residues. The CDR3 region has the DNA TGTGCCAGCAGCTTGGGGGTAGACAGGGACGGTTTGTTCTTC. Protein sequence: CASSLGVDRDGLFF.

The sample holds a few counts of this clone. The rearrangement links TRBV6-5 to TRBJ2-7; 8 bases are shared with TRBD1. V trimming: 10 bases; J trimming: 4 bases; junction bases outside the gene matches: 15. Germline CDR1 MNHEY, CDR2 SVGAGI. This CDR3 has 15 residues. The CDR3 protein is CATSTPPDRVYEQYF. The CDR3 DNA is TGTGCCACCTCGACCCCACCGGACAGGGTGTACGAGCAGTACTTC.

The chain recombines TRBV15 with TRBJ2-3, with D perhaps matching TRBD2 (6 bases). V shed 8 bases and J shed 4 bases, with 16 bases lying between them. The CDR3 spans 14 residues. CDR1 is LNHNV, CDR2 YYDKDF, per germline (reference sequence). In DNA, the CDR3 is TGTGCCACCGGGAGTCGGGGGTCCGCAGATACGCAGTATTTT. It encodes CATGSRGSADTQYF.

V usage is TRBV5-6 and J usage is TRBJ1-2, with D possibly TRBD1 on 5 matching bases. Per germline, CDR1 SGHDT and CDR2 YYEEEE. CDR3 length: 15 amino acids. V was trimmed by 5 bases and J by 7 bases, leaving 21 bases between them. CDR3 in DNA: TGTGCCAGCAGATCCTATGGAGGGGTAATGGGTGGCTACACCTTC. Its protein product is CASRSYGGVMGGYTF.

The chain couples TRBV14 to TRBJ2-1, with TRBD2 as a possible D gene (7 bases). The germline V gene encodes CDR1 SGHDN and CDR2 FVKESK. This CDR3 spans 14 amino acids. V lost 6 bases to trimming and J lost 7 bases, with 16 bases between them. Written as DNA, the CDR3 is TGTGCCAGCAGTGATTGGGGGGGCTATAATGAGCAGTTCTTC. Protein product: CASSDWGGYNEQFF.

The V call is TRBV6-5, the J call TRBJ2-5; tentatively, D is TRBD2 (5 bases). Germline V gene sequence: CDR1 MNHEY, CDR2 SVGAGI. V lost 5 bases, J lost 2 bases, and 12 bases lay in between. The CDR3 has 14 residues. The CDR3 protein is CASSSQRTQETQYF. In nucleotides, the CDR3 is TGTGCCAGCAGTAGCCAGCGGACTCAAGAGACCCAGTACTTC.

CDR3 protein: CASSFKAWRVNYGYTF. CDR3 coding DNA: TGTGCCAGCAGTTTTAAGGCTTGGAGGGTTAACTATGGCTACACCTTC. V is TRBV28 and J is TRBJ1-2; D call uncertain. CDR3 size: 16 residues. V was pared by 3 bases and J by 1 base, with 15 bases between. Germline lookup yields CDR1 MDHEN and CDR2 SYDVKM.

Here the CDR3 reads CASSIPTGRNTIYF. The DNA for the CDR3 is TGTGCCAGTAGTATCCCGACAGGGCGGAACACCATATATTTT. This sequence joins TRBV19 and TRBJ1-3; 7 bases line up with TRBD1. This CDR3 has 14 residues. Germline V lookup: CDR1 LNHDA, CDR2 SQIVND (reference sequence). Trimming removed 3 bases from V and 7 bases from J; junction bases left unmatched: 6.

The J gene is TRBJ1-6, the V gene TRBV5-5; 10 nucleotides align to TRBD1. The junction had 0 bases not matched to a gene; V was cut back by 3 bases and J by 3 bases. Germline assignment: CDR1 SGHKS and CDR2 YYEKEE (reference sequence). This CDR3 has 15 residues. CDR3 in DNA: TGTGCCAGCAGCTGGGACAGGGGCTATAATTCACCCCTCCACTTT. Encoded protein: CASSWDRGYNSPLHF.

This sequence joins TRBV6-5 and TRBJ2-1; 8 nucleotides match TRBD1. V shed 5 bases, J shed 7 bases, and the junction held 7 bases outside the gene matches. The CDR3 consists of 14 residues. CDR1 MNHEY and CDR2 SVGAGI come from the germline V gene. CDR3 protein: CASSNRQGPNEQFF. The CDR3 DNA sequence: TGTGCCAGCAGTAACAGACAGGGGCCTAATGAGCAGTTCTTC.

This chain joins TRBV2 and TRBJ2-7; the match to TRBD1 covers 8 bases. The CDR3 totals 14 residues. Losses at the gene ends were 5 bases for V and 4 bases for J; bases not matched to a gene: 7. Per germline, CDR1 SNHLY and CDR2 FYNNEI. CDR3 protein: CASSIRQGPYEQYF. DNA for the CDR3: TGTGCCAGCAGTATTCGACAGGGGCCGTACGAGCAGTACTTC.

The CDR3 sequence: CASSLDRTGANTGELFF. CDR3 in DNA: TGTGCCAGCAGCTTGGATAGGACAGGGGCTAACACCGGGGAGCTGTTTTTT. This chain uses TRBV11-2 with TRBJ2-2; 9 bases match TRBD1. Unmatched junction bases numbered 7, after V lost 3 bases and J lost 2 bases. The CDR3 is 17 residues long. Per germline, CDR1 SGHAT and CDR2 FQNNGV.

The chain recombines TRBV6-5 with TRBJ1-1; tentatively, D is TRBD1 (6 bases). The CDR3 consists of 12 residues. Deletions cut 7 bases from V and 8 bases from J, with 14 bases between. In germline, CDR1 is MNHEY, CDR2 SVGAGI. This CDR3 reads CASKRGGREAFF. The CDR3, as DNA: TGTGCCAGCAAGAGGGGGGGACGGGAAGCTTTCTTT.

V and J are TRBV2 and TRBJ2-7; weak D call: TRBD1 (6 bases). This CDR3 is built from 15 residues. Germline V gene lookup returns CDR1 SNHLY and CDR2 FYNNEI. V dropped 2 bases and J dropped 2 bases, with 13 bases sitting between them. CDR3 nucleotide sequence: TGTGCCAGCAGTGAAATTGGGGGCAGAACCTACGAGCAGTACTTC. As protein: CASSEIGGRTYEQYF.

The gene calls are TRBV18 and TRBJ2-5; 7 bases are shared with TRBD1. CDR1 is KGHSH, CDR2 LQKENI, per germline. The V segment lost 1 base and the J segment 2 bases; nucleotides outside the gene matches: 4. The CDR3 loop spans 15 amino acids. CDR3 protein: CASSPLTGVQETQYF. CDR3 nucleotides: TGTGCCAGCTCACCACTAACAGGGGTACAAGAGACCCAGTACTTC.

This clone was detected once. This chain uses TRBV7-2 with TRBJ2-7; the D is unclear. The CDR3 contains 15 residues. Trimming removed 3 bases at V and 5 bases at J, with 17 bases between. Germline-derived CDR1 and CDR2 are SGHTA and FQGNSA. For the CDR3, the DNA is TGTGCCAGCAGCTTTGACGGCCAAAAAAGCGACGAGCAGTACTTC. Residues: CASSFDGQKSDEQYF. Drawing the rest from reference TRBV7-2 and TRBJ2-7, the complete variable domain is GAGVSQSPSNKVTEKGKDVELRCDPISGHTALYWYRQSLGQGLEFLIYFQGNSAPDKSGLPSDRFSAERTGGSVSTLTIQRTQQEDSAVYLCASSFDGQKSDEQYFGPGTRLTVT.

The CDR3: CASSRSGGNTGELFF. The CDR3, as DNA: TGTGCCAGCAGCCGTAGCGGGGGGAACACCGGGGAGCTGTTTTTT. The gene calls are TRBV7-8 and TRBJ2-2; 9 bases map to TRBD2. The length of the CDR3 is 15 residues. Germline V CDR1 and CDR2: SGHVS, FQNEAQ. V lost 5 bases, J lost 1 base, and 2 bases stayed unmatched.

J is TRBJ2-5 and V is TRBV9, with 7 positions matching TRBD1. V lost 2 bases and J lost 5; bases outside the gene matches: 6. The CDR3 contains 14 residues. Germline CDR1 reads SGDLS; CDR2 reads YYNGEE. CDR3 DNA: TGTGCCAGCAGCGTGGGGACAGTCCACGAGACCCAGTACTTC. Translating it yields CASSVGTVHETQYF.

This clone was seen only once. The J gene is TRBJ2-3, the V gene TRBV29-1; 8 bases are a match to TRBD2. Per germline, CDR1 SQVTM and CDR2 ANQGSEA. This CDR3 comprises 16 residues. V was pared by 7 bases and J by 6 bases, with 18 bases of the junction left unmatched. The CDR3 region has the DNA TGCAGCGGTGGGGGCCTGTTGCGGGGGGTCGTGGATACGCAGTATTTT. It specifies CSGGGLLRGVVDTQYF.

The chain combines TRBV7-9 with TRBJ2-6; no clear D gene. V gave up 5 bases and J gave up 13 bases, with 15 bases separating them. This CDR3 contains 13 residues. In germline, CDR1 is SEHNR, CDR2 FQNEAQ (reference sequence). CDR3 sequence reads: CASSLFQEVVLTF. CDR3 nucleotide sequence: TGTGCCAGCAGCCTTTTTCAAGAGGTAGTCCTGACTTTC.

This clone turned up a few times. CDR3 DNA: TGTGCCAGCAGCCAGGACAGTATTATTGAAGCTTTCTTT. It is translated as CASSQDSIIEAFF. V usage is TRBV7-9 and J usage is TRBJ1-1; tentatively, D is TRBD1 (6 bases). Trimming removed 5 bases at V and 7 bases at J, with 14 bases between. The CDR3 is 13 amino acids. Germline V gene lookup returns CDR1 SEHNR and CDR2 FQNEAQ (reference sequence).